This T cell receptor (beta chain) emerged from a study of T-cell reconstitution after alpha-beta-depleted transplantation in children. Unique molecular identifiers were incorporated when the TCRbeta library was constructed. TCRdb re-called the PCR reads through MiXCR, storing one row per CDR3 protein. The sample contains roughly 400,000 distinct CDR3 sequences, around 21% of which appear only once. This clonotype was observed many times. The CDR3 spans 14 residues. The V gene lost 1 base and the J gene lost 7 bases, with 11 bases spanning the gap. CDR1 and CDR2 from the germline V gene are SGHAT and FQNNGV.

The source was PBMCs from the stem cell graft donor, collected from the stem cell graft. V gene TRBV11-2 combines with J gene TRBJ2-4; TRBD1 might be the D (6 bases). The receptor comes from a human donor who donated a stem cell graft to a child with acute myeloid leukemia. CDR3 DNA sequence: TGTGCCAGCAGCTTAGCACAGGGTGGGAACATTCAGTACTTC. This sequence encodes CASSLAQGGNIQYF.